A selection of T cell receptor beta chains follows, all from one sample in a study of blood T cell repertoires in COVID-19. Only in-frame clones appear in the TCRdb table, and some are missing; sequencing was by immunoSEQ multiplex PCR. This table holds 250,000 to 350,000 clones, 65% to 90% found once. Sequenced sample: peripheral blood. All receptors derive from a woman in her 70s with COVID-19, enrolled during active disease. Each CDR3 is given with its conserved first and last residue. D genes are given only for firm matches. Where a row states a size, it is once, few, many or the class of an expanded clone; other rows omit it.

TRBJ2-7,TRBD1,TRBV7-9,.,TGTGCCAGCAGCTTATCTTCGGGGACAGGCTCCTACGAGCAGTACTTC,CASSLSSGTGSYEQYF
TRBJ2-7,TRBD1,TRBV7-9,.,TGTGCCAGCAGTTCTAAGACAGGGGGCAGCGAGCAGTACTTC,CASSSKTGGSEQYF
TRBJ2-5,.,TRBV7-7,.,TGTGCCAGCAGCTTAGTTCGGGGAGAGACCCAGTACTTC,CASSLVRGETQYF
TRBJ1-4,.,TRBV18,.,TGTGCCAGCTCACCACCGTCTTCGAGGGCGTCCGAAAAACTGTTTTTT,CASSPPSSRASEKLFF
TRBJ1-5,.,TRBV12-3/TRBV12-4,once,TGTGCCAGCAGTTTCAGAACAGATCAGCCCCAGCATTTT,CASSFRTDQPQHF
TRBJ2-2,TRBD1,TRBV7-3,.,TGTGCCAGCAGCTTAACATCAGGACAGGGGGCCGGGGAGCTGTTTTTT,CASSLTSGQGAGELFF
TRBJ2-4,TRBD1,TRBV6-6,.,TGTGCCAGCAGTTATCCGACAGGGGACGCAAACATTCAGTACTTC,CASSYPTGDANIQYF
TRBJ1-2,TRBD1,TRBV14,.,TGTGCCAGCAGCCATGCAATGGGACAGGGGGCGTTCGGCTACACCTTC,CASSHAMGQGAFGYTF
TRBJ2-7,.,TRBV30,once,TGTGCCTGGAGTCCAAGGGTGGGGGCCTTAAGCTCCTACGAGCAGTACTTC,CAWSPRVGALSSYEQYF
TRBJ2-5,.,TRBV7-2,.,TGTGCCAGCAGCTTAGCACTTACCAAAGAGACCCAGTACTTC,CASSLALTKETQYF
TRBJ2-7,.,TRBV4-3,.,TGCGCCAGCAGCCAAGATCGGGACGGGGGCTACGAGCAGTACTTC,CASSQDRDGGYEQYF
TRBJ2-5,.,TRBV9,.,TGTGCCAGCAGCGTAGAAGGGGCTGGGACCCAGTACTTC,CASSVEGAGTQYF
TRBJ1-3,.,TRBV9,.,TGTGCCAGCAGCGTACCCGGCTCTGGAAACACCATATATTTT,CASSVPGSGNTIYF
TRBJ2-1,TRBD1,TRBV29-1,.,TGCAGCGTTACCGGGACAGGGAACAATGAGCAGTTCTTC,CSVTGTGNNEQFF
TRBJ1-6,TRBD1,TRBV2,.,TGTGCCAGCAGTGAGGCCAGGGGGAATTCACCCCTCCACTTT,CASSEARGNSPLHF
TRBJ1-6,.,TRBV27,.,TGTGCCAGCAGTTTTACAGGGACGTCACCCCTCCACTTT,CASSFTGTSPLHF
TRBJ1-6,.,TRBV30,.,TGTGCCTGGGCGAGGGAAGTAGATTCACCCCTCCACTTT,CAWAREVDSPLHF
TRBJ1-2,TRBD1,TRBV5-1,.,TGCGCCAGCAGCCACCAGACAGGGGTTAGTGATGGCTACACCTTC,CASSHQTGVSDGYTF
TRBJ1-2,.,TRBV2,.,TGTGCCAGCCATTCGGACACCTCGCTCTATGGCTACACCTTC,CASHSDTSLYGYTF
TRBJ1-6,.,TRBV2,.,TGTGCCAGCAGTGAATGGGCAGGGGTTAATAATTCACCCCTCCACTTT,CASSEWAGVNNSPLHF
TRBJ1-1,TRBD1,TRBV5-6,.,TGTGCCAGCAGCCGGGGACAGGCGAACACTGAAGCTTTCTTT,CASSRGQANTEAFF
TRBJ2-5,TRBD2,TRBV9,.,TGTGCCAGCAGCAAGCGGGGGGGCCGGGAGACCCAGTACTTC,CASSKRGGRETQYF
TRBJ1-2,.,TRBV5-1,.,TGCGCCAGCAGCTTGAGCGTAGAAAAAAACTATGGCTACACCTTC,CASSLSVEKNYGYTF
TRBJ1-3,TRBD1,TRBV4-3,.,TGCGCCAGCAGCCAAGCGACAGGGGGTGGAAACACCATATATTTT,CASSQATGGGNTIYF
TRBJ2-7,TRBD2,TRBV7-6,.,TGTGCCAGCAGCTTAAGCGGGACTAGCACCTACGAGCAGTACTTC,CASSLSGTSTYEQYF
TRBJ1-4,.,TRBV5-1,.,TGCGCCAGCAGCATGCAGCCAACTAATGAAGAACTGTTTTTT,CASSMQPTNEELFF
TRBJ1-1,.,TRBV19,.,TGTGCCAGTGTAGGACGGAGGCCGTTGAACACTGAAGCTTTCTTT,CASVGRRPLNTEAFF
TRBJ2-1,TRBD2,TRBV24-1,.,TGTGCCACCAGTGACACTAGCGGGGGGTTCGGTGAGCAGTTCTTC,CATSDTSGGFGEQFF
TRBJ1-5,.,TRBV6-2/TRBV6-3,.,TGTGCCAGCAGTCCAATTCCGCAGGGCAGACTCGAACAGCCCCAGCATTTT,CASSPIPQGRLEQPQHF
TRBJ1-5,.,TRBV18,.,TGTGCCAGCTCACCCCAGGTTCAGCCCCAGCATTTT,CASSPQVQPQHF
TRBJ2-7,TRBD1,TRBV5-6,.,TGTGCCAGCAGCTTGGGGGCAGGGGGCTACGAGCAGTACTTC,CASSLGAGGYEQYF